These T cell receptor beta chains were read from a single sample in a study of CD4 T cells in relation to SARS-CoV-2 and coronaviruses. This table comes from immunoSEQ multiplex PCR, and its TCRdb copy is limited to in-frame clones, with some not included. The sample lists roughly 20,000 clones; over 65% were seen once. These TCRs are of unknown antigen specificity. Sequences were obtained from CD4+ T cells from PBMCs, cultured in vitro. The receptor set was obtained from a human donor in good health. CDR3s include the opening cysteine and the closing phenylalanine or tryptophan. The order of the fields is J gene, D gene, clone size, V gene, CDR3 protein, CDR3 DNA. A D gene is named only where the DNA matches it firmly. Only some rows state a clone size, as once, few, many or a class for expanded clones.

>TRBJ1-5|.|few|TRBV4-2
CASSQEGNSNQPQHF
TGTGCCAGCAGCCAAGAGGGGAATAGCAATCAGCCCCAGCATTTT
>TRBJ2-2|TRBD2|.|TRBV5-1
CASSTSGTSGFTGELFF
TGCGCCAGCAGCACCTCCGGGACTAGCGGTTTCACCGGGGAGCTGTTTTTT
>TRBJ2-1|TRBD2|few|TRBV30
CACQRGTSGREQFF
TGTGCCTGTCAAAGGGGGACTAGCGGGCGAGAGCAGTTCTTC
>TRBJ1-2|TRBD1|.|TRBV5-1
CASSSTGTGDGYTF
TGCGCCAGCAGCTCCACCGGGACAGGGGATGGCTACACCTTC
>TRBJ1-6|TRBD1|.|TRBV19
CASSTTGVGYNSPLHF
TGTGCCAGTAGTACGACAGGGGTGGGATATAATTCACCCCTCCACTTT
>TRBJ2-5|.|.|TRBV5-1
CASSLYGSQETQYF
TGCGCCAGCAGCTTGTATGGGTCCCAGGAGACCCAGTACTTC
>TRBJ1-5|TRBD1|.|TRBV19
CASSEDRASNQPQHF
TGTGCCAGTAGTGAGGACAGGGCGAGCAATCAGCCCCAGCATTTT
>TRBJ1-3|.|once|TRBV5-1
CASSSTPQGIYGNTIYF
TGCGCCAGCAGCTCGACTCCTCAGGGGATCTATGGAAACACCATATATTTT
>TRBJ2-2|.|once|TRBV6-5
CASSWDHSTGELFF
TGTGCCAGCAGCTGGGATCATTCCACCGGGGAGCTGTTTTTT
>TRBJ2-7|TRBD1|.|TRBV28
CASSYPLSGTGKSLGGYEQYF
TGTGCCAGCAGTTATCCTTTATCCGGGACAGGGAAAAGTCTTGGTGGCTACGAGCAGTACTTC
>TRBJ1-1|TRBD1|few|TRBV3-1/TRBV3-2
CASSRGETGAEAFF
TGTGCCAGCAGTCGAGGGGAGACAGGGGCTGAAGCTTTCTTT
>TRBJ2-1|TRBD2|.|TRBV7-8
CASSLGLVVSYNEQFF
TGTGCCAGCAGCTTGGGACTAGTGGTCTCCTACAATGAGCAGTTCTTC
>TRBJ2-1|TRBD2|.|TRBV5-6
CASSPGLAGGGPYNEQFF
TGTGCCAGCAGCCCGGGACTAGCGGGAGGGGGCCCCTACAATGAGCAGTTCTTC
>TRBJ2-2|TRBD2|.|TRBV28
CASGGRSNTGELFF
TGTGCCAGCGGCGGGAGATCGAACACCGGGGAGCTGTTTTTT
>TRBJ1-5|.|.|TRBV12-3/TRBV12-4
CASSLDYQPQHF
TGTGCCAGCAGCCTTGATTATCAGCCCCAGCATTTT
>TRBJ1-3|.|.|TRBV3-1/TRBV3-2
CASSGRDRTFSGNTIYF
TGTGCCAGCAGCGGTCGGGACCGGACGTTCTCTGGAAACACCATATATTTT
>TRBJ2-7|TRBD2|.|TRBV6-6
CASSSTSGIKYEQYF
TGTGCCAGCAGTTCGACTAGCGGGATTAAGTACGAGCAGTACTTC
>TRBJ1-2|.|.|TRBV7-3
CASSLNAGAGGYTF
TGTGCCAGCAGCTTAAACGCAGGGGCAGGAGGCTACACCTTC
>TRBJ2-1|TRBD1|.|TRBV6-1
CASSELAGGYNEQFF
TGTGCCAGCAGTGAATTGGCAGGGGGCTACAATGAGCAGTTCTTC
>TRBJ1-1|TRBD1|.|TRBV5-5
CASSLEPPDRVTEAFF
TGTGCCAGCAGCTTGGAACCCCCGGACAGGGTCACTGAAGCTTTCTTT
>TRBJ2-1|TRBD2|.|TRBV5-1
CASSWGLGGGNEQFF
TGCGCCAGCAGCTGGGGATTGGGGGGGGGCAATGAGCAGTTCTTC
>TRBJ1-6|.|.|TRBV3-1/TRBV3-2
CASSQMRGSSPLHF
TGTGCCAGCAGCCAAATGAGGGGGAGTTCACCCCTCCACTTT
>TRBJ1-4|.|.|TRBV7-6
CASSLVRDVNEKLFF
TGTGCCAGCAGCTTAGTCCGGGACGTGAATGAAAAACTGTTTTTT
>TRBJ2-2|TRBD2|.|TRBV3-1/TRBV3-2
CASSQGTSGMVTGELFF
TGTGCCAGCAGCCAAGGGACTAGCGGGATGGTAACCGGGGAGCTGTTTTTT
>TRBJ2-7|TRBD1|.|TRBV5-4
CASSMDRQGAYGEQYF
TGTGCCAGCAGCATGGACCGACAGGGGGCCTATGGCGAGCAGTACTTC
>TRBJ1-5|.|.|TRBV27
CASSSQGRGEQPQHF
TGTGCCAGCAGTTCCCAGGGCAGGGGAGAGCAGCCCCAGCATTTT
>TRBJ2-2|.|.|TRBV15
CATSVDDTGELFF
TGTGCCACCAGCGTTGACGACACCGGGGAGCTGTTTTTT
>TRBJ1-4|.|.|TRBV15
CATSRDYQPNNEKLFF
TGTGCCACCAGCAGAGATTACCAGCCTAACAATGAAAAACTGTTTTTT
>TRBJ1-1|.|few|TRBV11-2
CASSLVRNTEAFF
TGTGCCAGCAGCTTAGTACGGAACACTGAAGCTTTCTTT
>TRBJ2-1|.|.|TRBV5-6
CASSPETRGWYSEQFF
TGTGCCAGCAGCCCAGAGACCCGGGGGTGGTATAGTGAGCAGTTCTTC
>TRBJ2-7|.|few|TRBV28
CASSLSAYEQYF
TGTGCCAGCAGTTTAAGTGCCTACGAGCAGTACTTC
>TRBJ1-2|.|.|TRBV19
CASSIRRSESGYTF
TGTGCCAGTAGTATACGGCGGTCAGAGTCTGGCTACACCTTC
>TRBJ1-4|.|.|TRBV14
CASSQVLRVDRDEKLFF
TGTGCCAGCAGCCAAGTTCTCCGGGTTGATAGGGATGAAAAACTGTTTTTT